A selection of T cell receptor beta chains follows, all from one sample in a study of T-cell memory formation after mild COVID-19. TCRdb redid the calling of the 5' RACE reads with MiXCR, one entry per CDR3 protein. The table shows some 350,000 distinct CDR3 sequences, with 13% occurring only once. The sequencing sample was made of PBMCs or a T cell subset sorted from them (not recorded which). Receptor source: a man aged 18 to 29 who had mild COVID-19 (a few samples of this study predate the infection). Cell type and time point are not known. CDR3s include the opening cysteine and the closing phenylalanine or tryptophan. The order of the fields is clone size, J gene, D gene, V gene, CDR3 length, CDR3 DNA, CDR3 protein. The D gene is left open where the match is weak. Where a row states a size, it is once, few, many or the class of an expanded clone; other rows omit it.

size: few
J: TRBJ2-3
D: .
V: TRBV6-2/TRBV6-3
length: 18
DNA: TGTGCCAGCAGTTACTCGCCCTCCGATATATCTAGCACAGATACGCAGTATTTT
CDR3: CASSYSPSDISSTDTQYF

size: many
J: TRBJ1-2
D: .
V: TRBV12-3/TRBV12-4
length: 13
DNA: TGTGCCAGCAGTCCGCTTAGGTTCTATGGCTACACCTTC
CDR3: CASSPLRFYGYTF

size: .
J: TRBJ1-2
D: .
V: TRBV7-9
length: 14
DNA: TGTGCCAGCAGCTTGGGACCTTCGCCAGAGGGCTACACCTTC
CDR3: CASSLGPSPEGYTF

size: .
J: TRBJ2-5
D: TRBD1
V: TRBV6-1
length: 14
DNA: TGTGCCAGCAATCCGGGACAGGGAGGGGAGACCCAGTACTTC
CDR3: CASNPGQGGETQYF

size: .
J: TRBJ2-3
D: .
V: TRBV7-6
length: 11
DNA: TGTGCCAGCAGCGGGCCAGATACGCAGTATTTT
CDR3: CASSGPDTQYF

size: many
J: TRBJ2-1
D: TRBD1
V: TRBV11-2
length: 16
DNA: TGTGCCAGCAGCCCAAGGGACAGGGGGTCCTACAATGAGCAGTTCTTC
CDR3: CASSPRDRGSYNEQFF

size: .
J: TRBJ2-5
D: .
V: TRBV6-6
length: 12
DNA: TGTGCCAGCAGTCGCGGGATAGGGACCCAGTACTTC
CDR3: CASSRGIGTQYF

size: many
J: TRBJ2-5
D: .
V: TRBV7-8
length: 13
DNA: TGTGCCAGCAGCTCAGCCTCCCTGAATGCCCAGTACTTC
CDR3: CASSSASLNAQYF

size: few
J: TRBJ1-1
D: .
V: TRBV29-1
length: 11
DNA: TGCAGCGTTGAACATGGGCCTGAAGCTTTCTTT
CDR3: CSVEHGPEAFF

size: few
J: TRBJ2-4
D: .
V: TRBV4-3
length: 12
DNA: TGCGCCAGCAGCCAGGCGGACGGGAAGCAGTACTTC
CDR3: CASSQADGKQYF

size: many
J: TRBJ2-5
D: TRBD2
V: TRBV4-3
length: 17
DNA: TGCGCCAGCAGCCAAGATTGGAGCGGGGGGGCCACAGAGACCCAGTACTTC
CDR3: CASSQDWSGGATETQYF

size: .
J: TRBJ1-1
D: .
V: TRBV29-1
length: 13
DNA: TGCAGCGCGGGGTCGGCAGTTAACACTGAAGCTTTCTTT
CDR3: CSAGSAVNTEAFF

size: many
J: TRBJ1-2
D: .
V: TRBV29-1
length: 12
DNA: TGCAGCGTTGAAGAGGTCGTCAGGAGCTACACCTTC
CDR3: CSVEEVVRSYTF

size: .
J: TRBJ2-2
D: TRBD2
V: TRBV29-1
length: 15
DNA: TGCAGCGTTGAACCTAGCGGGTCGAACACCGGGGAGCTGTTTTTT
CDR3: CSVEPSGSNTGELFF

size: few
J: TRBJ1-1
D: .
V: TRBV20-1
length: 11
DNA: TGCAGTGCTAGGAAAAGTACTGAAGCTTTCTTT
CDR3: CSARKSTEAFF

size: .
J: TRBJ1-2
D: .
V: TRBV29-1
length: 16
DNA: TGCAGCGTTGAAGATCTGGTCAATACAGGAGGCTATGGCTACACCTTC
CDR3: CSVEDLVNTGGYGYTF

size: .
J: TRBJ2-7
D: .
V: TRBV6-5
length: 13
DNA: TGTGCCAGCAGTTATCCAGGGTCCTACGAGCAGTACTTC
CDR3: CASSYPGSYEQYF

size: .
J: TRBJ2-1
D: .
V: TRBV10-3
length: 10
DNA: TGTGCCATCAAGGGGGATGAGCAGTTCTTC
CDR3: CAIKGDEQFF

size: .
J: TRBJ1-3
D: TRBD1
V: TRBV7-9
length: 16
DNA: TGTGCCAGCAGCTTAGCCATCCGGGACAGTGGAAACACCATATATTTT
CDR3: CASSLAIRDSGNTIYF

size: few
J: TRBJ1-4
D: .
V: TRBV27
length: 14
DNA: TGTGCCAGCCGCGGGCCCCGGAAGGATGAAAAACTGTTTTTT
CDR3: CASRGPRKDEKLFF

size: few
J: TRBJ2-3
D: TRBD1
V: TRBV7-9
length: 16
DNA: TGTGCCAGCAGCATCATACAGGGGGAGCGGACAGATACGCAGTATTTT
CDR3: CASSIIQGERTDTQYF

size: few
J: TRBJ1-2
D: TRBD1
V: TRBV4-1
length: 15
DNA: TGCGCCAGCAGCCAAGACGACAGGGGGAACTATGGCTACACCTTC
CDR3: CASSQDDRGNYGYTF

size: many
J: TRBJ2-1
D: .
V: TRBV7-6
length: 15
DNA: TGTGCCAGCAGCTCGGACCTTAGCTCCTACAATGAGCAGTTCTTC
CDR3: CASSSDLSSYNEQFF

size: .
J: TRBJ1-4
D: .
V: TRBV6-2/TRBV6-3
length: 14
DNA: TGTGCCAGCAGTTACACAAGGTCCGGCGAAAAACTGTTTTTT
CDR3: CASSYTRSGEKLFF

size: .
J: TRBJ1-4
D: .
V: TRBV14
length: 15
DNA: TGTGCCAGCAGCCAAGGCTGGGGCGGAAATGAAAAACTGTTTTTT
CDR3: CASSQGWGGNEKLFF